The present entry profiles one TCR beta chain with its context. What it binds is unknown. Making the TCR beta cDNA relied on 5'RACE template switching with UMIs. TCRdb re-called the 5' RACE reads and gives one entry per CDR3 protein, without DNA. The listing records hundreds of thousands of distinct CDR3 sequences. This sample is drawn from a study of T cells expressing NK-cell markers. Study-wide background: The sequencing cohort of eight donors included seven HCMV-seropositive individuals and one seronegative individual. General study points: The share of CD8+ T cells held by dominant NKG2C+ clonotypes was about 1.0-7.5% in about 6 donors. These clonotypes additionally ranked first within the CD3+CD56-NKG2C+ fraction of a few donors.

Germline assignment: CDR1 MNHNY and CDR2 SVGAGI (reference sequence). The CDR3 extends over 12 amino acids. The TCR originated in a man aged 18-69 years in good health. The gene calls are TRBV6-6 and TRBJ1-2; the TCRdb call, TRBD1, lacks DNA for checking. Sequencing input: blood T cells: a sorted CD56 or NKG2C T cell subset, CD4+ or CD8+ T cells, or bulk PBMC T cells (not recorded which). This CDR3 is CASNDREGGYTF.